What follows describes a single T cell receptor (beta chain). Its antigen is unidentified. These data belong to a study of shared clonotypes between healthy human individuals. Study-level information: The plates for each donor numbered three CD4 naive, three CD4 memory, two CD8 naive and one CD8 memory. Study results and caveats: Sequencing depth was expected to influence donor clonotype sharing.

The repertoire was sequenced with immunoSEQ multiplex PCR; TCRdb's copy has only in-frame clones and lacks some. The sample includes about 2.3 million clones, just over 90% seen only once; the top ten take about 0.39%. Germline V CDR1 and CDR2: SGHAT, FQDESV (reference sequence). V lost 1 base to trimming and J lost 3 bases, with 8 bases between them. The CDR3 is 14 amino acids. The TCR originated in a man between 18 and 35 years old in good health. Some clones in this sample may be carry-over from other donors' samples. Sequenced sample: naive CD4+ T cells from PBMCs. Subset indicated: CD45RA+ positively selected. V and J are TRBV11-1 and TRBJ2-3; D is possibly TRBD2 (6 bases). CDR3 sequence: CASSLGGKTDTQYF. The CDR3 bases are TGTGCCAGCAGCTTAGGCGGGAAAACAGATACGCAGTATTTT.